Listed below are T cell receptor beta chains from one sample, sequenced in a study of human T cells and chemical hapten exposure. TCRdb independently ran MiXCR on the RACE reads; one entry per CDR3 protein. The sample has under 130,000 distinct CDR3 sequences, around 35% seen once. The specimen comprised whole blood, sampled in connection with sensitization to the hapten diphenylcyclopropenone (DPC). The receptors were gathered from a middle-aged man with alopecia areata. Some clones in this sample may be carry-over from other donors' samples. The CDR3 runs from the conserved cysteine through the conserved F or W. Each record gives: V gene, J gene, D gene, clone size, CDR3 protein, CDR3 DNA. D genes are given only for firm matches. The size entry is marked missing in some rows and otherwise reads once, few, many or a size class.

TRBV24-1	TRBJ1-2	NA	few	CATSEAAYGYTF	TGTGCCACCAGTGAGGCAGCATATGGCTACACCTTC
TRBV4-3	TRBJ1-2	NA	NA	CASSQDATGNYGYTF	TGCGCCAGCAGCCAGGATGCAACGGGTAACTATGGCTACACCTTC
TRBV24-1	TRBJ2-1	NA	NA	CATSDYNAGYNKQFF	TGTGCCACCAGTGATTATAATGCAGGCTACAATAAGCAGTTCTTC
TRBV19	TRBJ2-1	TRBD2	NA	CASGTSGSGEQFF	TGTGCCAGTGGGACTAGCGGGAGTGGGGAGCAGTTCTTC
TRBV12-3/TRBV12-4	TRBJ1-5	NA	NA	CASSTGRSSGYQPQHF	TGTGCCAGCAGTACCGGGCGCTCATCGGGCTATCAGCCCCAGCATTTT
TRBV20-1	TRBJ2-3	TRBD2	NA	CSASASGRGSDTQYF	TGCAGTGCTAGCGCTAGCGGGAGGGGCTCAGATACGCAGTATTTT
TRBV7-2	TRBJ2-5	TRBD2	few	CASSLRTSGGNQETQYF	TGTGCCAGCAGCCTTCGGACTAGCGGGGGAAACCAAGAGACCCAGTACTTC
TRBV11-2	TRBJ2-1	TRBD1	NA	CASSFREGQGSGEQFF	TGTGCCAGCAGCTTTAGGGAGGGACAGGGGTCTGGTGAGCAGTTCTTC
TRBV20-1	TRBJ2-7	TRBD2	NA	CSARDPGGSSYEQYF	TGCAGTGCTAGAGATCCTGGCGGGAGCTCCTACGAGCAGTACTTC
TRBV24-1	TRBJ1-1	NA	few	CATSGPGATEAFF	TGTGCCACCAGTGGTCCAGGGGCAACTGAAGCTTTCTTT
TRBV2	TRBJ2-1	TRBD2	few	CASSKQRDYNEQFF	TGTGCCAGCAGTAAGCAGCGGGACTACAATGAGCAGTTCTTC
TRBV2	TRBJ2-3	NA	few	CASSEGTDTQYF	TGTGCCAGCAGTGAAGGAACAGATACGCAGTATTTT
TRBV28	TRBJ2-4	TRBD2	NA	CASREGLAVAKNIQYF	TGTGCCAGCAGGGAGGGACTAGCGGTAGCCAAAAACATTCAGTACTTC
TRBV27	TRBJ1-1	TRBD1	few	CASSGPGQGVREAFF	TGTGCCAGCAGTGGTCCGGGACAGGGGGTTAGGGAAGCTTTCTTT
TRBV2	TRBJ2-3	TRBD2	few	CASSGGLAGDSGTDTQYF	TGTGCCAGCAGTGGGGGACTAGCGGGAGATTCTGGAACAGATACGCAGTATTTT
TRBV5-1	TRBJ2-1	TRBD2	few	CASSLALAGVGQFF	TGCGCCAGCAGCTTGGCACTAGCGGGAGTTGGTCAGTTCTTC
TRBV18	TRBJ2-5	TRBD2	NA	CASSPAGGGETQYF	TGTGCCAGCTCACCAGCGGGGGGCGGAGAGACCCAGTACTTC
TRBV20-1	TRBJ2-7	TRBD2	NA	CSAREAGGPYEQYF	TGCAGTGCTAGAGAAGCGGGAGGGCCTTACGAGCAGTACTTC
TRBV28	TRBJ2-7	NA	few	CASSTGALRDEQYF	TGTGCCAGCAGCACCGGGGCGTTACGCGACGAGCAGTACTTC
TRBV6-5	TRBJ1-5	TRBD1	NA	CASSHGTGGNQPQHF	TGTGCCAGCAGTCATGGGACAGGGGGCAATCAGCCCCAGCATTTT
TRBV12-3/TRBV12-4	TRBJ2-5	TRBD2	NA	CASSSGRQETQYF	TGTGCCAGCAGTTCCGGGAGGCAAGAGACCCAGTACTTC
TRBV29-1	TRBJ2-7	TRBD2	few	CSVELAGHYEQYF	TGCAGCGTCGAACTAGCGGGACACTACGAGCAGTACTTC
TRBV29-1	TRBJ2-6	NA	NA	CSVVLSAGANVLTF	TGCAGCGTTGTCCTTAGCGCTGGGGCCAACGTCCTGACTTTC
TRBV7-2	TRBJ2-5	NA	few	CASSIGQLETQYF	TGTGCCAGCAGCATCGGACAGTTGGAGACCCAGTACTTC
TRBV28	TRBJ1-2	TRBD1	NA	CASAGTGDIDYGYTF	TGTGCCAGCGCCGGGACAGGGGACATAGACTATGGCTACACCTTC
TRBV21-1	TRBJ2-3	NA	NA	CASSKGGISTDTQYF	TGTGCCAGCAGCAAAGGGGGAATCAGCACAGATACGCAGTATTTT
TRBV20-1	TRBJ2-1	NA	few	CSARDPLFYEQFF	TGCAGTGCTAGAGATCCTCTCTTCTATGAGCAGTTCTTC
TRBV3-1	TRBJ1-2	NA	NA	CASSHRDLIYGYTF	TGTGCCAGCAGTCACAGGGACCTTATCTATGGCTACACCTTC
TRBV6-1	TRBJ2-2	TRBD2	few	CASTRTSANTGELFF	TGTGCCAGCACGAGGACTAGCGCGAACACCGGGGAGCTGTTTTTT
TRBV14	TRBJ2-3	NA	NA	CASSEWTWTSTDTQYF	TGTGCCAGCAGCGAATGGACGTGGACTAGCACAGATACGCAGTATTTT
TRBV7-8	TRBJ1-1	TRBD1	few	CASSLDGQGAFF	TGTGCCAGCAGCTTAGACGGACAGGGGGCTTTCTTT
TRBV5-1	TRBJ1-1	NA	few	CASSPDLPNTEAFF	TGCGCCAGCAGCCCCGACCTTCCGAACACTGAAGCTTTCTTT
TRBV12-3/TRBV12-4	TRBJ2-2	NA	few	CASSPPAMGTGELFF	TGTGCCAGCAGTCCCCCAGCAATGGGTACCGGGGAGCTGTTTTTT
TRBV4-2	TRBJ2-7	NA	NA	CASSQTGTNSYEQYF	TGTGCCAGCAGCCAAACCGGGACAAACTCCTACGAGCAGTACTTC
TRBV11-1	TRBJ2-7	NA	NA	CASSPQGLTSYEQYF	TGTGCCAGCAGCCCCCAGGGACTGACCTCCTACGAGCAGTACTTC
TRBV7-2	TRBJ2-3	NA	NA	CASSPGTPGPDTQYF	TGTGCCAGCAGCCCCGGGACTCCCGGCCCAGATACGCAGTATTTT
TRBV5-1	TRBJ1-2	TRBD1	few	CASGQQGGDYGYTF	TGCGCCAGCGGACAACAGGGGGGGGACTATGGCTACACCTTC
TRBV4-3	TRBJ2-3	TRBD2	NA	CASSQDWLAGGDTQYF	TGCGCCAGCAGCCAAGATTGGCTAGCGGGAGGCGATACGCAGTATTTT
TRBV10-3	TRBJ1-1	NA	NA	CAIRGVNTEAFF	TGTGCCATCAGGGGGGTGAACACTGAAGCTTTCTTT
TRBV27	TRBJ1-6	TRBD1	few	CASQLQGMVNSPLHF	TGTGCCAGCCAATTACAGGGGATGGTCAATTCACCCCTCCACTTT
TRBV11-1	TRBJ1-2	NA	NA	CASSGRQLYGYTF	TGTGCCAGCAGCGGGCGACAGCTCTATGGCTACACCTTC
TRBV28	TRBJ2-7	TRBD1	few	CATGTVNSYEQYF	TGTGCTACCGGGACAGTGAACTCCTACGAGCAGTACTTC
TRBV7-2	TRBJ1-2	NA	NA	CASSSPTRNYGYTF	TGTGCCAGCAGCTCCCCGACACGGAACTATGGCTACACCTTC
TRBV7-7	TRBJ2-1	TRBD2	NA	CASSRVAGVSYNEQFF	TGTGCTAGCAGCCGGGTAGCGGGAGTGTCCTACAATGAGCAGTTCTTC
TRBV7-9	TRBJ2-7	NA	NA	CASRPDRTGYQGYEQYF	TGTGCCAGCAGGCCGGATCGCACAGGTTATCAGGGGTACGAGCAGTACTTC